These 32 T cell receptor beta chains share one sample of origin, sequenced in a study of blood T cell repertoires in COVID-19. Using immunoSEQ multiplex PCR, the repertoire was profiled, and TCRdb retains in-frame clones only, with some absent. The table shows roughly 110,000 clones, with 84% occurring only once. Sequenced input: peripheral blood. The receptor source for this set is a human donor in a cohort sampled during active COVID-19.

J is TRBJ2-3 and V is TRBV20-1; D call uncertain. Trimming removed 3 bases from V and 9 bases from J, with 13 bases in between. The CDR3 is 12 amino acids. Looked up from germline, CDR1 is DFQATT and CDR2 is SNEGSKA (reference sequence). The CDR3 reads CSASNLETTQYF. DNA for the CDR3: TGCAGTGCTAGTAACCTGGAGACGACGCAGTATTTT.

This clone was recorded a few times. The chain is built from TRBV13 and TRBJ2-3; D might be TRBD1 (6 bases). CDR3 size: 20 residues. Per germline, CDR1 PRHDT and CDR2 FYEKMQ (reference sequence). The germline V and J ends were trimmed by 5 bases and 1 base, with 28 bases remaining between them. The DNA for the CDR3 is TGTGCCAGCAGCCATAGGAAAACAAGTCAGGGGAAGAGAGGCACAGATACGCAGTATTTT. Protein: CASSHRKTSQGKRGTDTQYF.

This clone was recorded only once. The chain combines TRBV27 with TRBJ2-3; D remains ambiguous. This CDR3 is 15 amino acids long. CDR1 and CDR2 from the germline V gene are MNHEY and SMNVEV (reference sequence). Trimming took 3 bases from V and 0 from J, leaving 10 bases between them. CDR3 nucleotide sequence: TGTGCCAGCAGTTTGGGTAGGAGAAGCACAGATACGCAGTATTTT. The encoded protein is CASSLGRRSTDTQYF.

This rearrangement joins TRBV9 to TRBJ2-3, with 12 positions matching TRBD2. CDR3 length: 15 residues. The germline V gene encodes CDR1 SGDLS and CDR2 YYNGEE. Losses at the gene ends were 4 bases for V and 3 bases for J; bases not matched to a gene: 3. CDR3 nucleotides: TGTGCCAGCAGCTTCGGACTAGCGGGAACAGATACGCAGTATTTT. Its protein product is CASSFGLAGTDTQYF. Full variable domain (remainder filled in from reference TRBV9 and TRBJ2-3): DSGVTQTPKHLITATGQRVTLRCSPRSGDLSVYWYQQSLDQGLQFLIQYYNGEERAKGNILERFSAQQFPDLHSELNLSSLELGDSALYFCASSFGLAGTDTQYFGPGTRLTVL.

The chain combines TRBV27 with TRBJ1-4; no definite D call. Between the trimmed V and J ends, which lost 6 bases and 2 bases, there was a span of 7 bases. From germline, CDR1 is MNHEY and CDR2 SMNVEV (reference sequence). The CDR3 has 13 residues. The CDR3 DNA reads as TGTGCCAGCAGCCCCCGGACTAATGAAAAACTGTTTTTT. Amino acids: CASSPRTNEKLFF.

The count of this clone is one. The chain uses TRBV10-1 and TRBJ1-2, with TRBD1 matching 10 bases. The CDR3 covers 16 residues. Trimming at V came to 7 bases and at J to 7 bases, leaving 15 bases not matched to a gene. The germline CDR1 and CDR2 sequences are WNHNN and SYGVQD (reference sequence). CDR3 sequence: CASMRHPRDRGGGYTF. The CDR3 nucleotides read TGCGCCAGCATGCGTCACCCCCGGGACAGGGGAGGTGGCTACACCTTC.

This clone turned up a few times. The chain has TRBV15 and TRBJ1-3; D perhaps matches TRBD1 (6 bases). In germline, CDR1 is LNHNV, CDR2 YYDKDF (reference sequence). The CDR3 contains 12 residues. The germline V and J ends were trimmed by 8 bases and 6 bases, with 11 bases remaining between them. CDR3 residues: CATRQVANTIYF. The CDR3 coding sequence is TGTGCCACCCGACAGGTTGCAAACACCATATATTTT.

The chain has TRBV7-2 and TRBJ1-1; 7 nucleotides line up with TRBD1. The J segment lost 8 bases and the V segment lost 5 bases, leaving 14 bases of the junction unmatched. The CDR3 length is 15 residues. CDR1 and CDR2 from the germline V gene are SGHTA and FQGNSA. The CDR3 region has the DNA TGTGCCAGCAGCCCCAGGGCGTCGGGACAGAAGGAAGCTTTCTTT. Amino acids: CASSPRASGQKEAFF.

The V and J genes are TRBV6-2 or TRBV6-3 and TRBJ2-3; TRBD2 agrees at 8 bases. The germline CDR1 and CDR2 sequences are MNHEY and SVGEGT. Trimming cost V 5 bases and J 4 bases; bases outside gene matches: 8. The CDR3 runs 15 residues. The CDR3 is CASSGGRPFPDTQYF. In DNA form, the CDR3 reads TGTGCCAGCAGTGGCGGGAGGCCCTTTCCAGATACGCAGTATTTT.

This clone was seen a few times. The chain employs TRBV7-9 and TRBJ1-1, with a tentative D call TRBD1 (6 bases). V was clipped by 1 base and J by 4 bases, with 10 bases between them. The length of the CDR3 is 14 residues. Per the germline V gene, CDR1 is SEHNR and CDR2 is FQNEAQ (reference sequence). The CDR3 DNA follows: TGTGCCAGCAGCTTAGAAACAGGGACCACTGAAGCTTTCTTT. Amino acid sequence: CASSLETGTTEAFF.

The chain joins TRBV5-1 to TRBJ2-1, with a weak D call TRBD2 (5 bases). The CDR3 spans 11 residues. Germline V gene lookup returns CDR1 SGHRS and CDR2 YFSETQ. V was shortened by 5 bases and J by 9 bases, with 9 bases between the two germline ends. The CDR3 DNA follows: TGCGCCAGCAGATTAGCGCTTGAGCAGTTCTTC. Translated: CASRLALEQFF.

V gene TRBV24-1 combines with J gene TRBJ2-1; no reliable D call. Trimming left V 1 base short and J 7 bases short, with 7 bases between. Germline lookup yields CDR1 KGHDR and CDR2 SFDVKD. CDR3 size: 13 residues. The CDR3: CATSDFYLNEQFF. The CDR3 bases are TGTGCCACCAGTGATTTTTACTTGAATGAGCAGTTCTTC.

Remarks on this clone: The sample holds other DNA sequences that translate to the same CDR3. The chain recombines TRBV30 with TRBJ1-5; TRBD1 matches at 7 bases. The CDR3 has 14 amino acids. Per germline, CDR1 GTSNPN and CDR2 SVGIG (reference sequence). The trim removed 3 bases at V and 7 bases at J, leaving 9 bases unmatched. The DNA of the CDR3 is TGTGCCTGGAGACGCACAGGGGACGGACAGCCCCAGCATTTT. Protein sequence: CAWRRTGDGQPQHF.

The chain has TRBV9 and TRBJ2-7; D remains ambiguous. Germline V gene lookup returns CDR1 SGDLS and CDR2 YYNGEE. The CDR3 totals 14 residues. The V end was cut by 0 bases, the J end by 1 base, with 8 bases between. The CDR3 DNA reads TGTGCCAGCAGCGTAGCTGCGGAGTCCTACGAGCAGTACTTC. Translating it yields CASSVAAESYEQYF.

This chain connects TRBV28 to TRBJ2-7; 7 bases fit TRBD2. Per germline, CDR1 MDHEN and CDR2 SYDVKM. This CDR3 comprises 14 residues. Losses at the gene ends were 7 bases for V and 1 base for J; bases not matched to a gene: 7. The CDR3 is CASIPSGGSYEQYF. The CDR3 coding sequence is TGTGCCAGCATCCCCTCGGGGGGTTCCTACGAGCAGTACTTC.

This clone was detected only once. The chain employs TRBV28 and TRBJ2-7, with D possibly TRBD2 on 6 matching bases. V was trimmed by 3 bases and J by 6 bases, leaving 18 bases between them. CDR1 is MDHEN, CDR2 SYDVKM, per germline. CDR3 length: 15 residues. CDR3 in amino acids: CASSLVGGDVREQYF. As DNA, the CDR3 is TGTGCCAGCAGTTTGGTGGGGGGAGACGTACGCGAGCAGTACTTC.

This chain links TRBV7-9 with TRBJ2-3; 8 bases are a match to TRBD1. CDR1 and CDR2 (germline): SEHNR, FQNEAQ (reference sequence). V dropped 5 bases and J dropped 0; count of bases not matched to a gene: 16. The CDR3 runs to 19 residues. CDR3 region: CASSLPKETDRASTDTQYF. The CDR3 coding sequence is TGTGCCAGCAGCCTACCCAAAGAAACGGACAGGGCCAGCACAGATACGCAGTATTTT.

This sequence joins TRBV3-1 (or the pseudogene TRBV3-2) and TRBJ1-3; D remains unclear. Germline-derived CDR1 and CDR2 are LGHDT and YNNKEL (reference sequence). This CDR3 spans 14 amino acids. Between the trimmed V and J ends, which lost 4 bases and 4 bases, there was a span of 11 bases. The CDR3 is CASSPDWKGNTIYF. For the CDR3, the DNA is TGTGCCAGCAGCCCTGACTGGAAGGGAAACACCATATATTTT.

J is TRBJ2-1 and V is TRBV7-9; no definite D call. CDR3 length equals 14 residues. Germline-derived CDR1 and CDR2 are SEHNR and FQNEAQ (reference sequence). The V end was cut by 2 bases, the J end by 6 bases, with 11 bases between. The CDR3 nucleotides are TGTGCCAGCAGCTTATCCCGGGTTATCAATGAGCAGTTCTTC. This translates into CASSLSRVINEQFF.

This clone was picked up a small number of times. The chain has TRBV24-1 and TRBJ2-1; TRBD2 aligns across 11 bases. Germline trimming cut 3 bases from V and 2 bases from J; bases unmatched to any gene: 5. The CDR3 sequence is 17 residues long. Germline V gene sequence: CDR1 KGHDR, CDR2 SFDVKD. DNA of the CDR3: TGTGCCACCAGTGATACCCAACTAGCGGGAGCCTACAATGAGCAGTTCTTC. Translated: CATSDTQLAGAYNEQFF.

This sequence joins TRBV5-1 and TRBJ2-1; 7 bases fit TRBD2. The CDR3 is 15 residues long. Germline lookup yields CDR1 SGHRS and CDR2 YFSETQ. J gave up 2 bases and V 4 bases, and 6 bases lay outside the gene matches. The CDR3 protein is CASSASGGPYNEQFF. The CDR3 region has the DNA TGCGCCAGCAGCGCTAGCGGTGGGCCCTACAATGAGCAGTTCTTC. Supplemented by reference TRBV5-1 and TRBJ2-1, the full variable domain reads KAGVTQTPRYLIKTRGQQVTLSCSPISGHRSVSWYQQTPGQGLQFLFEYFSETQRNKGNFPGRFSGRQFSNSRSEMNVSTLELGDSALYLCASSASGGPYNEQFFGPGTRLTVL.

The chain recombines TRBV12-3 or TRBV12-4 with TRBJ2-1; TRBD2 agrees at 9 bases. This CDR3 has 13 amino acids. The ends lost 6 bases at V and 6 bases at J; junction bases unmatched: 3. In nucleotides, the CDR3 is TGTGCCAGCAGGGTAGCGGGAGTCAATGAGCAGTTCTTC. Its protein product is CASRVAGVNEQFF.

The chain links TRBV5-1 to TRBJ2-1; 8 bases fit TRBD2. Germline V gives CDR1 SGHRS, CDR2 YFSETQ. Trimming at V came to 6 bases and at J to 10 bases, leaving 12 bases not matched to a gene. The CDR3 loop spans 14 amino acids. Here the CDR3 reads CASTLNGAGGEQFF. CDR3 nucleotides: TGCGCCAGCACTCTTAATGGGGCGGGAGGCGAGCAGTTCTTC.

V usage is TRBV6-5 and J usage is TRBJ1-1, with D maybe TRBD1 (5 bases). CDR3 length: 13 amino acids. V shed 8 bases and J shed 4 bases, with 14 bases lying between them. In germline, CDR1 is MNHEY, CDR2 SVGAGI. The CDR3 spells CASLTGLGTEAFF. The CDR3 coding sequence is TGTGCCAGCCTAACAGGCTTGGGCACTGAAGCTTTCTTT.

This rearrangement joins TRBV7-2 to TRBJ1-1; 9 bases are a match to TRBD1. V lost 1 base, J lost 1 base, and 1 base stayed unmatched. Germline assignment: CDR1 SGHTA and CDR2 FQGNSA. The CDR3 length is 15 residues. The chain's CDR3 is CASSLGQGGNTEAFF. The CDR3 bases are TGTGCCAGCAGCTTAGGACAGGGGGGGAACACTGAAGCTTTCTTT.

The chain links TRBV5-3 to TRBJ2-1; weak D call: TRBD1 (6 bases). TRBV5-3 counts as an open reading frame of uncertain function. V lost 8 bases to trimming and J lost 4 bases, with 10 bases between them. This CDR3 has 12 residues. The DNA of the CDR3 is TGTGCCAGGACAGGCGATTACAATGAGCAGTTCTTC. This sequence encodes CARTGDYNEQFF.

Judged by abundance, this clone is medium-sized. The V gene is TRBV20-1, the J gene TRBJ2-3, with a possible D match to TRBD2 (6 bases). The CDR3 contains 14 residues. The germline CDR1 and CDR2 sequences are DFQATT and SNEGSKA (reference sequence). Trimming stripped 3 bases from V and 3 bases from J, with 13 bases between. The CDR3 loop is CSASMGGGTDTQYF. The DNA of the CDR3 is TGCAGTGCTAGTATGGGGGGTGGGACAGATACGCAGTATTTT.

The chain uses TRBV6-6 and TRBJ2-7; the match to TRBD2 covers 15 bases. Trimming at V came to 6 bases and at J to 13 bases, leaving 10 bases not matched to a gene. This CDR3 has 14 residues. Germline V gene lookup returns CDR1 MNHNY and CDR2 SVGAGI (reference sequence). CDR3 sequence reads: CASSRTSGRAGLYV. In DNA, the CDR3 is TGTGCCAGCAGCCGGACTAGCGGGAGGGCCGGTCTCTACGTC.

The V call is TRBV7-8, the J call TRBJ2-3; D is unresolved. The germline V gene encodes CDR1 SGHVS and CDR2 FQNEAQ. The CDR3 runs 16 residues. The V end was cut by 5 bases, the J end by 1 base, with 16 bases between. CDR3 protein: CASSQSWAQRTDTQYF. Written as DNA, the CDR3 is TGTGCCAGCAGCCAATCCTGGGCGCAGCGCACAGATACGCAGTATTTT.

The rearrangement uses TRBV6-5 and TRBJ1-5, with 7 bases aligning to TRBD1. With 6 bases clipped from V and 4 bases from J, the junction kept 6 bases outside the gene matches. The CDR3 length is 14 residues. Germline-derived CDR1 and CDR2 are MNHEY and SVGAGI. The CDR3: CASSSGTDNQPQHF. CDR3 in DNA: TGTGCCAGCAGCTCCGGGACAGATAATCAGCCCCAGCATTTT.

V usage is TRBV18 and J usage is TRBJ2-6; 7 bases fit TRBD1. V dropped 4 bases and J dropped 2; count of bases not matched to a gene: 2. CDR1 KGHSH and CDR2 LQKENI come from the germline V gene. CDR3 size: 15 residues. CDR3 nucleotide sequence: TGTGCCAGCTCACTACAGGGGACTGGGGCCAACGTCCTGACTTTC. The encoded protein is CASSLQGTGANVLTF. The whole variable domain, filled in from reference TRBV18 and TRBJ2-6, reads NAGVMQNPRHLVRRRGQEARLRCSPMKGHSHVYWYRQLPEEGLKFMVYLQKENIIDESGMPKERFSAEFPKEGPSILRIQQVVRGDSAAYFCASSLQGTGANVLTFGAGSRLTVL.

The chain joins TRBV5-1 to TRBJ2-3; 8 bases agree with TRBD1. Trimming at V came to 3 bases and at J to 0 bases, leaving 6 bases not matched to a gene. Looked up from germline, CDR1 is SGHRS and CDR2 is YFSETQ. The length of the CDR3 is 16 residues. The DNA of the CDR3 is TGCGCCAGCAGCTGGGGGGACAGGTCTAGCACAGATACGCAGTATTTT. This translates into CASSWGDRSSTDTQYF.